Detailed here is one TCR beta chain. The specificity of this receptor is unknown. It has no much larger one-base neighbor in the sample; base qualities were not kept. Single viable CD3+CD4+CD8-CD45RO+ cells were sorted as memory CD4+ T cells on a FACSAria II. To determine CMV serostatus, a Roche Elecsys assay was used that detects serum IgG against CMV pp150, pp28, p38 and p52. After the samples were thawed, total CD4+ T cells were enriched through positive selection using CD4 magnetic microbeads. Samples originated from another study that specifically interrogated the CD4+ T cell memory repertoire. Peripheral blood mononuclear cells were isolated and cryopreserved according to standard operating procedures, and serum was kept at -80 degrees C. The staining used CD3-PerCP (BW264/56), CD4-APC (RPA-T4), CD45RO-PE (UCHT1) and CD8-Pacific Orange (3B5) antibodies, and Sytox blue was used to exclude non-viable cells.

Genomic DNA was extracted from sorted cells with the Quick-DNA Microprep Kit. Amplification of TCRbeta DNA was done with the immunoSEQ hsTCRbeta kit, following the protocol from the manufacturer. TCRbeta libraries were sequenced on an Illumina MiSeq instrument. In the original analysis: Once out-of-frame sequences had been removed, about 2,000,000 distinct TCRbeta sequences were left, which works out to an average of around 70,000 per individual. Each individual was scored using the number of around 150 previously reported CMV-associated TCRbeta sequences that the individual carried and the total number of productive distinct TCRbeta sequences. A beta-binomial model was reimplemented in Python, and scikit-learn random forests with default parameters were trained on data from the US cohort. Classifier performance on the Belgian cohort was summarized as median AUC with percentile confidence intervals over 10,000 bootstrap iterations. The table comes from immuneACCESS by way of TCRdb, which keeps in-frame sequences with V and J called. Part of the clones is missing from these tables; in studies checked, under half for an unresolved V gene and the rest for unknown reasons. V, J and clone size reflect that table, while D and trimming were determined from the DNA. The sample table contains about 58,000 clones; only one count was recorded for more than 65% of them. The leading ten clones occupy around 0.5% of the sample.

The data stem from a study of memory CD4+ T cells and cytomegalovirus serostatus (dated by TCRdb to between 2017 and 2020). At the level of the whole study: The 33 healthy Belgian adults in the cohort included 9 who were CMV seropositive and roughly 25 who were CMV seronegative. To replicate a published TCR-based CMV serostatus classifier, the researchers sequenced the CD4+ memory TCRbeta repertoires of a Belgian cohort whose cytomegalovirus serostatus was known. What the research found in general, with its limitations: A median bootstrapped AUC of 0.95 with a 95% CI of 0.76-1.00 was achieved on the Belgian cohort by the original-framework classifier. Of around 160 previously reported CMV-associated TCRbeta sequences, 67 appeared in the CD4+ memory repertoires, each in one to five individuals. Only CD4+CD45RO+ memory cells were sequenced, in contrast to the original study, which included naive and memory CD4+ and CD8+ populations. CMV serostatus prediction reached a median bootstrapped AUC of 0.95 with the original framework and 0.85 to 0.91 with a US-trained random forest. Results were interpreted as suggesting that the CMV-associated TCR signature is largely present in the CD4+ memory repertoire.

The CDR3 sequence holds 14 residues, the cysteine and phenylalanine included. Only the CDR3 DNA is retained, 42 bases long and in frame from the first base. V drops 8 bases and J drops 4 bases, leaving 18 bases in between. Via the germline V gene, CDR1 is SQVTM and CDR2 ANQGSEA. Sequencing was done on a sample of memory CD4+ T cells from blood. The sequence was obtained from an adult in good health and CMV-seronegative. Some clones in this sample may be carry-over from other donors' samples. Recombination linked TRBV29-1 to TRBJ2-1; the D gene is possibly TRBD1, with 6 bases matching. DNA sequence: TGCAGCACAATAAGGGACACAGGGTACAATGAGCAGTTCTTC. Translated, it reads CSTIRDTGYNEQFF.